This T cell receptor beta chain was identified during a study of blood T cell repertoires in COVID-19. As for the study in general: Researchers got acute and convalescent COVID-19 samples from the United States, Italy and Spain. The analysed material was cDNA or gDNA that came from T cells, B-cell-depleted T cells, or PBMCs.

In the original analysis: Amplification of reference gene primers provided the estimated nucleated cell counts. The repertoire was sequenced with immunoSEQ multiplex PCR; TCRdb's copy has only in-frame clones and lacks some. The D gene and trimming were derived from the DNA, and the V and J assignments and clone size from that table. The sample shows around 300,000 clones, over 75% of them seen only once. Trimming took 2 bases from V and 0 from J; bases not matched to a gene: 12. The germline V gene encodes CDR1 SQVTM and CDR2 ANQGSEA. This CDR3 comprises 19 residues. This receptor was obtained from a human donor in a cohort sampled during active COVID-19. The V call is TRBV29-1, the J call TRBJ2-1; 11 nucleotides line up with TRBD1. The sequenced material came from peripheral blood. CDR3 sequence (DNA): TGCAGCGTTGAACCCGGGACAGGGGGGTTTCTGAGCTCCTACAATGAGCAGTTCTTC. It translates to CSVEPGTGGFLSSYNEQFF.